The 27 T cell receptor delta chains presented below share a single source sample, sequenced in a study of gamma-delta chains in newborns, infants, children. TCRdb fed the reads to CATT. The sample yields roughly 3,500 delta-chain clones, 1.5% to 2% seen once. Sequencing was performed on blood. The receptors were gathered from a child who was a newborn, infant or young child, either healthy, febrile or measles-vaccinated (not recorded which).

The J gene is TRDJ1, the V gene TRDV1, with TRDD3 identical over 8 bases. Germline CDR1 is TSWWSYY and CDR2 is QGS. Trimming took 3 bases from V and 0 from J; bases not matched to a gene: 15. This CDR3 has 19 residues. CDR3 bases: TGTGCTCTTGGGGACTCGAACTGGGGGTCGCCGACAGACACCGATAAACTCATCTTT. Translated: CALGDSNWGSPTDTDKLIF.

The rearrangement links TRDV2 to TRDJ3, with 11 bases identical to TRDD3. V lost 3 bases to trimming and J lost 0 bases; unmatched junction nucleotides: 9. CDR1 and CDR2 (germline): GEAIGNYY, EKD. The CDR3 runs to 20 residues. This chain's CDR3 is CACDEAYWGISSWDTRQMFF. DNA of the CDR3: TGTGCCTGTGACGAGGCGTACTGGGGGATAAGCTCCTGGGACACCCGACAGATGTTTTTC.

This clone has only a few counts. The chain is built from TRAV38-2/DV8 and TRDJ1; maybe TRDD3 (5 bases). CDR1 and CDR2 from the germline V gene are TSESDYY and QEAYKQQN. The CDR3 contains 17 residues. Between the trimmed V and J ends, which lost 0 bases and 7 bases, there was a span of 22 bases. In DNA form, the CDR3 reads TGTGCTTATAGGAGCGCGCTTCTCCCGGACTGGAGAGGTAAACTCATCTTT. Encoded protein: CAYRSALLPDWRGKLIF.

Turning to this clone: With a far larger clone one base away, a read error is the likely cause. The V and J genes are TRDV2 and TRDJ1; 9 bases line up with TRDD3. The length of the CDR3 is 14 residues. With 2 bases clipped from V and 3 bases from J, the junction kept 3 bases outside the gene matches. Per germline, CDR1 GEAIGNYY and CDR2 EKD. The CDR3 DNA sequence: TGTGCCTGTGACATACTGGGGGACGCCGATAAACTCATCTTT. Amino acid sequence: CACDILGDADKLIF.

The J gene is TRDJ3, the V gene TRDV2; 7 nucleotides line up with TRDD3. The CDR3 totals 19 residues. The V gene end was trimmed by 0 bases and the J gene end by 1 base; junction bases not matched to a gene: 8. Germline V gene data show CDR1 as GEAIGNYY and CDR2 as EKD. The CDR3 bases are TGTGCCTGTGACACCGTCCAAGGTGGGGGATCCTGGGACACCCGACAGATGTTTTTC. It yields the protein CACDTVQGGGSWDTRQMFF.

CDR3 in DNA: TGTGCTCTTGGGGACTTCCCCCTACTGGGGGCTCAGTACACCGATAAACTCATCTTT. Translation: CALGDFPLLGAQYTDKLIF. The chain uses TRDV1 and TRDJ1; 8 nucleotides match TRDD3. Trimming removed 3 bases from V and 0 bases from J; junction bases left unmatched: 15. The germline V gene encodes CDR1 TSWWSYY and CDR2 QGS. There are 19 residues in the CDR3.

On this clone: A much larger clone lies one base from this, so it may be a read error. The V call is TRDV2, the J call TRDJ3; perhaps D is TRDD2 or TRDD3 (5 bases each). CDR3 length equals 21 residues. Germline CDR1 reads GEAIGNYY; CDR2 reads EKD. The CDR3 DNA follows: TGTGCCTGTGACCGCGTACCCGGCCTATCCTATCCCTCCTGGGCCACCCGACAGATGTTTTTC. It specifies CACDRVPGLSYPSWATRQMFF.

This clone was recorded a few times. This sequence is one base from a far larger clone and is likely a read error. The chain employs TRDV2 and TRDJ3; the match to TRDD3 covers 10 bases. Germline V gene sequence: CDR1 GEAIGNYY, CDR2 EKD. The CDR3 runs to 17 residues. The CDR3 spells CACDTVGDTWDARQMFF. The CDR3 nucleotides are TGTGCCTGTGACACCGTGGGGGATACCTGGGACGCCCGACAGATGTTTTTC.

Notes on this clone: A junction end diverges from the germline sequence, so it may reflect a read error. Other DNA sequences in the same sample also yield this CDR3. The chain is built from TRDV2 and TRDJ1, with TRDD3 matching over 13 bases. CDR1 is GEAIGNYY, CDR2 EKD, per germline. The length of the CDR3 is 17 residues. The CDR3 DNA reads TGTGCCTGTGACAGACTCCTTACTGGGGGATACGCCGATAAACTCATCTTC. It encodes CACDRLLTGGYADKLIF.

This clone was recorded a few times. The chain is built from TRDV1 and TRDJ3; no clear D. Between the trimmed V and J ends, which lost 0 bases and 0 bases, there was a span of 6 bases. Germline CDR1 TSWWSYY, CDR2 QGS. The CDR3 contains 17 residues. CDR3 amino acids: CALGELAGSWDTRQMFF. CDR3 sequence (DNA): TGTGCTCTTGGGGAACTAGCGGGCTCCTGGGACACCCGACAGATGTTTTTC.

This clone has a handful of counts. A far larger clone lies a single base away; this is likely a read error. The V and J genes are TRDV2 and TRDJ3, with 8 bases identical to TRDD3. V gave up 3 bases and J gave up 0 bases; unmatched junction bases: 6. Germline values: CDR1 GEAIGNYY, CDR2 EKD. This CDR3 is 18 amino acids long. The DNA for the CDR3 is TGTGCCTGTGACGTACTGGGGGGTAGCTCCTGGGACACCCGACAGATGTTTTTC. Translated, it gives CACDVLGGSSWDTRQMFF.

About this clone itself: Given a far larger clone just one base away, this is likely a sequencing read error. The V gene is TRDV2, the J gene TRDJ3, with no clear D. Germline-derived CDR1 and CDR2 are GEAIGNYY and EKD. Deletions cut 5 bases from V and 2 bases from J, with 15 bases between. The CDR3 spans 17 residues. The CDR3 is CACAITHGPWDTRQMFF. The CDR3 DNA reads TGTGCCTGTGCCATTACTCACGGGCCCTGGGACACCCGACAGATGTTTTTC.

This clone qualifies as large. This sample also contains other DNA sequences that code for the same CDR3. The chain joins TRDV1 to TRDJ1; TRDD3 matches at 7 bases. V was pared by 1 base and J by 4 bases, with 15 bases of the junction left unmatched. Per the germline V gene, CDR1 is TSWWSYY and CDR2 is QGS. The CDR3 is made up of 18 amino acids. CDR3: CALGERLFYIWGDDKLIF. In nucleotides, the CDR3 is TGTGCTCTTGGGGAACGTCTTTTCTACATCTGGGGGGACGATAAACTCATCTTT.

This clone was counted between two and nine times. This chain connects TRDV3 to TRDJ1, with 7 bases identical to TRDD3. The CDR3 spans 12 residues. CDR1 is TVYSNPD and CDR2 is GDNSRS in the germline V gene (reference sequence). The trim removed 2 bases at V and 8 bases at J, leaving 8 bases unmatched. CDR3 loop: CAFGQLGGKLIF. As DNA, the CDR3 is TGTGCCTTTGGGCAACTTGGGGGAAAACTCATCTTT.

This clone has only a few counts. The same CDR3 also results from other DNA sequences found in this sample. The chain couples TRDV2 to TRDJ3, with 12 bases matching TRDD3. V dropped 3 bases and J dropped 1; count of bases not matched to a gene: 3. CDR1 is GEAIGNYY, CDR2 EKD, per germline. The CDR3 length is 18 residues. In DNA, the CDR3 is TGTGCCTGTGACCTACTGGGGGATACATCCTGGGACACCCGACAGATGTTTTTC. Residues: CACDLLGDTSWDTRQMFF.

The chain employs TRDV1 and TRDJ1; 11 positions match TRDD3. The CDR3 runs 19 residues. Germline V gene lookup returns CDR1 TSWWSYY and CDR2 QGS. J gave up 0 bases and V 3 bases, and 12 bases lay outside the gene matches. CDR3 in DNA: TGTGCTCTTGGGGATCTTTCCTACTGGGGGATATCATACACCGATAAACTCATCTTT. It translates to CALGDLSYWGISYTDKLIF.

The V call is TRDV2, the J call TRDJ3, with no clear D. Germline CDR1 reads GEAIGNYY; CDR2 reads EKD. V was cut by 2 bases and J by 0 bases, with 13 bases left in between. The CDR3 is 18 residues long. CDR3 sequence: CACDRRGTRSWDTRQMFF. In DNA form, the CDR3 reads TGTGCCTGTGACAGGCGGGGCACCCGCTCCTGGGACACCCGACAGATGTTTTTC.

This chain connects TRAV29/DV5 to TRDJ1; a possible D gene is TRDD2 (7 bases). Germline V gene data show CDR1 as NSMFDY and CDR2 as ISSIKDK. Trimming pared 2 bases from V and 0 bases from J, leaving 26 bases between. The length of the CDR3 is 19 residues. In DNA form, the CDR3 reads TGTGCAGCAAGATTCCTACTGGGTACTTTCGAACGGAACACCGATAAACTCATCTTT. Amino acids: CAARFLLGTFERNTDKLIF.

This clone was picked up a small number of times. With only one base between it and a far larger clone, this is likely a read error. The J gene is TRDJ3, the V gene TRDV2; 7 bases fit TRDD3. Germline loops: CDR1 GEAIGNYY, CDR2 EKD. The CDR3 has 18 amino acids. The DNA of the CDR3 is TGTGCCTGTGACACTCTGGGGGTCAGCTCCCGGGACACCCGACAGATGTTTTTC. Translation gives CACDTLGVSSRDTRQMFF.

The table lists this clone with a few counts. This probably arose from a read error, given a far larger clone one base away. Other DNA sequences in the same sample also yield this CDR3. Written as DNA, the CDR3 is TGTGCCTGTGACACCGTGGGGGATTCCTGGGACACCCGACAGATGTTTTTC. Translating gives CACDTVGDSWDTRQMFF. This chain links TRDV2 with TRDJ3, with 8 bases aligning to TRDD3. The CDR3 covers 17 residues. Germline assignment: CDR1 GEAIGNYY and CDR2 EKD. With V trimmed by 0 bases and J by 1 base, 1 base remained unmatched.

The chain links TRDV2 to TRDJ3; 8 bases are shared with TRDD3. V dropped 3 bases and J dropped 0; count of bases not matched to a gene: 9. Germline CDR1 GEAIGNYY, CDR2 EKD. The CDR3 extends over 19 amino acids. The DNA of the CDR3 is TGTGCCTGTGACCCTTTGGGGGATCCGAACTCCTGGGACACCCGACAGATGTTTTTC. Translation: CACDPLGDPNSWDTRQMFF.

This clone occurred a few times. It differs at one base from a far larger clone, so likely a read error. The chain combines TRDV2 with TRDJ3, with TRDD3 identical over 7 bases. The CDR3 has 21 amino acids. Germline V lookup: CDR1 GEAIGNYY, CDR2 EKD. V lost 2 bases and J lost 0; bases outside the gene matches: 15. The CDR3 bases are TGTGCCTGTGACATCCTGACGGGGGATGCGCGAAGCTCCTGGGACACCCGACAGATGTTTTTC. Its translation: CACDILTGDARSSWDTRQMFF.

This clone is large within its sample. The same CDR3 is also encoded by other DNA sequences in this sample. The chain joins TRDV2 to TRDJ3, with TRDD3 matching over 9 bases. This CDR3 comprises 21 residues. V was clipped by 0 bases and J by 0 bases; unmatched bases: 11. The germline CDR1 and CDR2 sequences are GEAIGNYY and EKD. CDR3 DNA: TGTGCCTGTGACACCTCCTTTGGGGGGGATACCAGCTCCTGGGACACCCGACAGATGTTTTTC. It codes for CACDTSFGGDTSSWDTRQMFF.

This clone was seen a few times. This may arise from a read error, as a much more abundant clone is one base away. V and J are TRDV2 and TRDJ3; 7 bases line up with TRDD3. This CDR3 is built from 19 residues. Germline-derived CDR1 and CDR2 are GEAIGNYY and EKD. The J segment lost 0 bases and the V segment lost 1 base, leaving 8 bases of the junction unmatched. CDR3 sequence (DNA): TGTGCCTGTGACACTTGGGGGACCTCCAGCTCCTGGGACACCCGACAGATGTTTTTC. This encodes CACDTWGTSSSWDTRQMFF.

About this clone itself: Possible read error: a much larger clone is one base away. The J gene is TRDJ1, the V gene TRDV1; no clear D gene. This CDR3 comprises 16 residues. CDR1 is TSWWSYY and CDR2 is QGS in the germline V gene. CDR3 DNA: TGTGCTCTTGGGGAACTTTGTAAGGACTTCACCGGTAAACTCATCTTT. Protein: CALGELCKDFTGKLIF.

As to this clone: A read error is possible here, since a much larger clone lies one base away. Other DNA sequences in this specimen translate into the identical CDR3. This chain links TRDV3 with TRDJ2; 12 nucleotides align to TRDD3. CDR3 size: 20 residues. V dropped 0 bases and J dropped 3; count of bases not matched to a gene: 17. Germline V CDR1 and CDR2: TVYSNPD, GDNSRS (reference sequence). This CDR3 reads CAFRGPLGDTGQGVTAQLFF. CDR3 in DNA: TGTGCCTTTAGGGGGCCACTGGGGGATACAGGCCAAGGGGTGACAGCACAACTCTTCTTT.

This clone has only a few counts. The V gene is TRDV1, the J gene TRDJ2; 8 bases line up with TRDD3. The CDR3 length is 20 residues. Germline V CDR1 and CDR2: TSWWSYY, QGS. Losses at the gene ends were 7 bases for V and 0 bases for J; bases not matched to a gene: 19. The CDR3 bases are TGTGCTCTTGCTCGCGCCTTCTTTGTACTGGGGGGCGCTTTGACAGCACAACTCTTCTTT. Translation gives CALARAFFVLGGALTAQLFF.